The present entry profiles one TCR beta chain with its context. The PCR used 60 Vbeta and 13 Jbeta primers. Sequencing used immunoSEQ multiplex PCR; TCRdb keeps in-frame clones, though not all of them. The sample lists 85,000 to 130,000 clones, roughly 9.1% occurring once. The data originate from a study of cytomegalovirus exposure and HLA in healthy donors. Germline assignment: CDR1 SGHVS and CDR2 FQNEAQ. Losses at the gene ends were 4 bases for V and 6 bases for J; bases not matched to a gene: 3. The CDR3 consists of 12 residues. Specimen: PBMCs. The chain combines TRBV7-8 with TRBJ2-7, with 7 bases matching TRBD1. This TCR was recovered from a man in his forties or fifties in good health and CMV-seropositive. The CDR3 DNA reads as TGTGCCAGCAGCTGGGACAGCGGCGAGCAGTACTTC. This gives the protein CASSWDSGEQYF.